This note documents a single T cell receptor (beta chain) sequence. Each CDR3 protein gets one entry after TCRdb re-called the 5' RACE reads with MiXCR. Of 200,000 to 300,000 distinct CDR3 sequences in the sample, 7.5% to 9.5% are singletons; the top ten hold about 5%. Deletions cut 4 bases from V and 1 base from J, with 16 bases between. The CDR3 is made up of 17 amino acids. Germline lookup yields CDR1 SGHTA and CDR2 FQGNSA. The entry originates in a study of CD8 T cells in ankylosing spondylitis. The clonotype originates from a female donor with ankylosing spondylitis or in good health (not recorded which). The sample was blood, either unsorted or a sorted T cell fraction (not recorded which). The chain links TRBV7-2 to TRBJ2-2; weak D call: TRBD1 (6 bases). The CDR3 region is CASSSWGQILNTGELFF. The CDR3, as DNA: TGTGCCAGCAGCTCGTGGGGGCAAATCTTGAACACCGGGGAGCTGTTTTTT.